This entry lists 19 T cell receptor beta chains sequenced from one sample in a study of CD8 T cells in ankylosing spondylitis. TCRdb processed the 5' RACE reads anew with MiXCR; each CDR3 protein has one entry. The table shows 380,000 or so distinct CDR3 sequences, with 20% occurring only once. The material sequenced was blood, either unsorted or a sorted T cell fraction (not recorded which). These receptors came from a male donor with ankylosing spondylitis or in good health (not recorded which).

This clonotype was recorded a few times. The V call is TRBV2, the J call TRBJ2-7; 12 bases match TRBD2. There are 17 residues in the CDR3. CDR1 is SNHLY and CDR2 is FYNNEI in the germline V gene. Trimming at V came to 0 bases and at J to 3 bases, leaving 6 bases not matched to a gene. The CDR3 region has the DNA TGTGCCAGCAGTGAAGCCTGGAGACTAGCGGGGGACTACGAGCAGTACTTC. It is translated as CASSEAWRLAGDYEQYF.

The chain employs TRBV7-2 and TRBJ2-1; no definite D call. Germline V lookup: CDR1 SGHTA, CDR2 FQGNSA. The CDR3 has 13 residues. V lost 2 bases to trimming and J lost 8 bases, with 10 bases between them. CDR3 coding DNA: TGTGCCAGCAGCTTAATTAGGTACGATGAGCAGTTCTTC. As protein: CASSLIRYDEQFF. Together with reference TRBV7-2 and TRBJ2-1, the CDR3 gives the full variable domain: GAGVSQSPSNKVTEKGKDVELRCDPISGHTALYWYRQSLGQGLEFLIYFQGNSAPDKSGLPSDRFSAERTGGSVSTLTIQRTQQEDSAVYLCASSLIRYDEQFFGPGTRLTVL.

This clonotype was detected a few times. The CDR3 bases are TGTGCCAGCAGTGAAGCGTTGGGCCGGGTTGGGTTTCTTGACTATGGCTACACCTTC. It yields the protein CASSEALGRVGFLDYGYTF. The V and J genes are TRBV6-1 and TRBJ1-2; D gene uncertain. Trimming removed 0 bases at V and 3 bases at J, with 23 bases between. The CDR3 extends over 19 amino acids. Germline CDR1 and CDR2: MNHNS and SASEGT.

The chain uses TRBV28 and TRBJ2-7; TRBD1 agrees at 9 bases. CDR3 length: 17 residues. Germline assignment: CDR1 MDHEN and CDR2 SYDVKM. Trimming cost V 3 bases and J 2 bases; bases outside gene matches: 11. This CDR3 reads CASSLDPGQGSTYEQYF. The CDR3 DNA is TGTGCCAGCAGTTTGGACCCGGGACAGGGCTCAACCTACGAGCAGTACTTC.

A few counts support this clonotype. The genes are TRBV29-1 and TRBJ2-2; D is perhaps TRBD1 (5 bases). This CDR3 contains 12 residues. CDR1 and CDR2 (germline): SQVTM, ANQGSEA. Trimming left V 3 bases short and J 6 bases short, with 8 bases between. The CDR3 sequence is CSVDKGPGELFF. In nucleotides, the CDR3 is TGCAGCGTTGACAAGGGGCCCGGGGAGCTGTTTTTT.

The CDR3 region is CASSYGDWSYNEQFF. In nucleotides, the CDR3 is TGTGCCAGCAGTTACGGGGACTGGTCCTACAATGAGCAGTTCTTC. The chain links TRBV6-5 to TRBJ2-1, with a weak D call TRBD2 (6 bases). Per germline, CDR1 MNHEY and CDR2 SVGAGI. V was shortened by 2 bases and J by 1 base, with 9 bases between the two germline ends. This CDR3 region has 15 residues.

This clonotype was observed a handful of times. The rearrangement joins TRBV12-3 or TRBV12-4 to TRBJ2-2; D remains unclear. The germline V and J ends were trimmed by 3 bases and 1 base, with 6 bases remaining between them. This CDR3 comprises 14 residues. The CDR3 bases are TGTGCCAGCAGTTTGATCCTGAACACCGGGGAGCTGTTTTTT. It specifies CASSLILNTGELFF.

There are a few counts of this clonotype. The CDR3 here is CATGQGLPDTQYF. In DNA, the CDR3 is TGTGCCACCGGACAGGGGTTGCCAGATACGCAGTATTTT. This chain links TRBV7-9 with TRBJ2-3; TRBD1 matches 9 bases. The CDR3 runs 13 residues. V lost 10 bases to trimming and J lost 4 bases; unmatched junction nucleotides: 6. Germline values: CDR1 SEHNR, CDR2 FQNEAQ (reference sequence).

The chain uses TRBV12-3 or TRBV12-4 and TRBJ2-1; 7 nucleotides line up with TRBD1. Trimming removed 6 bases from V and 7 bases from J; junction bases left unmatched: 3. The CDR3 sequence is 12 residues long. CDR3 DNA: TGTGCCAGCAGGACAGGGTGGAATGAGCAGTTCTTC. Translating it yields CASRTGWNEQFF.

The rearrangement uses TRBV4-1 and TRBJ2-5, with D unclear. V lost 3 bases and J lost 4, with 9 bases in between. The germline CDR1 and CDR2 sequences are MGHRA and YSYEKL. This CDR3 is 13 amino acids long. The CDR3 DNA reads as TGCGCCAGCAGCCACTTAGCAGGAGAGACCCAGTACTTC. Its protein product is CASSHLAGETQYF.

The chain has TRBV2 and TRBJ2-5; unclear D gene. The germline gives CDR1 SNHLY, CDR2 FYNNEI. There are 13 residues in the CDR3. Trimming stripped 7 bases from V and 0 bases from J, with 9 bases between. The CDR3 region is CASTDTDQETQYF. DNA for the CDR3: TGTGCCAGCACTGATACAGACCAAGAGACCCAGTACTTC.

The rearrangement joins TRBV6-1 to TRBJ1-5, with D hard to call. The V and J ends lost 6 bases and 8 bases respectively, with 14 bases between them. Germline lookup yields CDR1 MNHNS and CDR2 SASEGT. The CDR3 covers 13 residues. CDR3 coding DNA: TGTGCCAGCAGGCGGGATAGCAGTGAGCCCCAGCATTTT. Encoded protein: CASRRDSSEPQHF.

The V call is TRBV12-3 or TRBV12-4, the J call TRBJ2-3, with D possibly matching TRBD1 (6 bases). The CDR3 is made up of 15 amino acids. V was shortened by 3 bases and J by 3 bases, with 13 bases between the two germline ends. This CDR3 reads CASSFGDRGTDTQYF. CDR3 bases: TGTGCCAGCAGTTTCGGAGATAGGGGGACAGATACGCAGTATTTT.

This clonotype was counted only a few times. Relative to the germline gene, one junction end is altered; a read error may explain this. The chain links TRBV12-3 or TRBV12-4 to TRBJ2-2; tentatively, D is TRBD2 (5 bases). The CDR3 length is 12 residues. CDR3 in DNA: TGTGCCAGCAACGGGAACGCCGGGGAGCTGTTTTTT. Translated: CASNGNAGELFF.

The chain joins TRBV2 to TRBJ2-7, with D possibly matching TRBD1 (5 bases). Germline CDR1 SNHLY, CDR2 FYNNEI. There are 13 residues in the CDR3. V lost 5 bases to trimming and J lost 2 bases, with 10 bases between them. The CDR3 spells CASSNDSPYEQYF. The CDR3 DNA reads TGTGCCAGCAGTAATGACAGTCCCTACGAGCAGTACTTC.

This clonotype was recorded once. The V gene is TRBV4-2, the J gene TRBJ2-2; no clear D. In germline, CDR1 is LGHNA, CDR2 YNFKEQ. The CDR3 contains 16 residues. The V end was cut by 1 base, the J end by 1 base, with 10 bases between. The CDR3 DNA reads as TGTGCCAGCAGCCAAGGTTCGGCAGGGAACACCGGGGAGCTGTTTTTT. It yields the protein CASSQGSAGNTGELFF.

This clonotype has more than one count but fewer than ten. The genes are TRBV21-1 and TRBJ2-4; the table's D call, TRBD1, has no DNA check behind it. TRBV21-1 is assigned pseudogene status. This CDR3 spans 17 amino acids. DNA of the CDR3: TGTGCCAGCGCGGAGACAGGTCGTCCCTTTGCCAAAAACATTCAGTACTTC. Amino acid sequence: CASAETGRPFAKNIQYF.

This clonotype was recorded once. The chain combines TRBV6-2 or TRBV6-3 with TRBJ2-2; 13 bases map to TRBD2. V lost 6 bases to trimming and J lost 0 bases; unmatched junction nucleotides: 7. The CDR3 totals 18 residues. Per the germline V gene, CDR1 is MNHEY and CDR2 is SVGEGT. The CDR3 loop is CASSLGLAGAANTGELFF. The CDR3 DNA reads TGTGCCAGCAGCCTCGGACTAGCGGGGGCCGCGAACACCGGGGAGCTGTTTTTT.

The V call is TRBV15, the J call TRBJ2-3; TRBD1 matches at 9 bases. The trim removed 5 bases at V and 3 bases at J, leaving 6 bases unmatched. This CDR3 contains 15 residues. CDR1 and CDR2 (germline): LNHNV, YYDKDF (reference sequence). This CDR3 is CATSDRDRATDTQYF. CDR3 DNA: TGTGCCACCAGCGACCGGGACAGGGCAACAGATACGCAGTATTTT.